This T cell receptor (beta chain) stems from a study of blood T cell repertoires in COVID-19. Study in general: T cells, B-cell-depleted T cells, or PBMCs supplied cDNA or gDNA.

CDR1 LNHDA and CDR2 SQIVND come from the germline V gene (reference sequence). Trimming cost V 0 bases and J 5 bases, with 15 bases left between them. The CDR3 consists of 16 residues. Per the study methods: The assay estimated nucleated cells by amplifying reference gene primers. Clones were sequenced by immunoSEQ multiplex PCR, and TCRdb holds only the in-frame ones, with some missing. V, J and clone size were drawn from that table, and D and trimming were deduced from the DNA. This sample has about 140,000 clones, with 84% found just once. The chain is built from TRBV19 and TRBJ2-3, with TRBD2 as a possible D gene (5 bases). The source is a man aged 55-75 years with active or convalescent COVID-19. The material sequenced was peripheral blood. CDR3 DNA: TGTGCCAGTAGTATAGATCTCGCCGGGGTAGGAGATACGCAGTATTTT. As protein: CASSIDLAGVGDTQYF. The full variable domain, completed using reference TRBV19 and TRBJ2-3, is DGGITQSPKYLFRKEGQNVTLSCEQNLNHDAMYWYRQDPGQGLRLIYYSQIVNDFQKGDIAEGYSVSREKKESFPLTVTSAQKNPTAFYLCASSIDLAGVGDTQYFGPGTRLTVL.